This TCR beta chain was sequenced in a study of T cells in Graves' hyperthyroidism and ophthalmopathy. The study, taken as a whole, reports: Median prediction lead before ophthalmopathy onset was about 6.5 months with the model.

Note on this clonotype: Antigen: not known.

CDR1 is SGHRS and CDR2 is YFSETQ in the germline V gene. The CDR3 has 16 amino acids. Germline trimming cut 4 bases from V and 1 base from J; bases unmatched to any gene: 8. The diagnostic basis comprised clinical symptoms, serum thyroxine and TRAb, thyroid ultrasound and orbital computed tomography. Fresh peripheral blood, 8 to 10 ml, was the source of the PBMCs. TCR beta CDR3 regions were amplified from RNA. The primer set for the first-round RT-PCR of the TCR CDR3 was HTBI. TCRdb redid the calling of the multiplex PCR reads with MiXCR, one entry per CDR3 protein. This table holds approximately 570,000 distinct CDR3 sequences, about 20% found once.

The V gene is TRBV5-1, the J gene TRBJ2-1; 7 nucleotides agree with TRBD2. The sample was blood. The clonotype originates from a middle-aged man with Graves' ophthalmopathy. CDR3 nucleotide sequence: TGCGCCAGCAGCCAGGCTCGGGGGGTGTCCTACAATGAGCAGTTCTTC. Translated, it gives CASSQARGVSYNEQFF.